This TCR beta chain was captured in a study of Ad26.COV2.S vaccination and SARS-CoV-2 variants. In the study overall: Ad26.COV2.S was injected intramuscularly once or twice, 56 days apart. Study-wide results and limits: Total T cell responses may have been underestimated by the TCR breadth and depth analyses. Vaccinees and placebo recipients showed similar non-spike TCR breadth.

Notes on this clone: The antigen is undetermined.

Trimming took 1 base from V and 0 from J; bases not matched to a gene: 6. The CDR3 is 18 amino acids. Germline values: CDR1 MGHRA, CDR2 YSYEKL. The repertoire was sequenced with immunoSEQ multiplex PCR; TCRdb's copy has only in-frame clones and lacks some. This table has about 350,000 clones, 75% to 90% appearing once. Indicated treatment: around 19 received Ad26.COV2.S at low or high dose, single or two shots; a few received placebo; per-sample allocation not given. Samples analyzed were those drawn on day 63 after the first vaccine or placebo injection. As its vector, the vaccine had Ad26, which expressed Wuhan-strain SARS-CoV-2 spike.

The sequence was collected from a person between 18 and 65 years old who received the Ad26.COV2.S COVID-19 vaccine or a placebo. V gene TRBV4-1 combines with J gene TRBJ2-1; 10 bases map to TRBD2. The sequences come from peripheral blood, collected in a trial of Ad26.COV2.S vaccine versus placebo. The CDR3 DNA reads TGCGCCAGCAGCCAAGCTCAGCGGGAGGGGAGCTCCTACAATGAGCAGTTCTTC. The encoded protein is CASSQAQREGSSYNEQFF.